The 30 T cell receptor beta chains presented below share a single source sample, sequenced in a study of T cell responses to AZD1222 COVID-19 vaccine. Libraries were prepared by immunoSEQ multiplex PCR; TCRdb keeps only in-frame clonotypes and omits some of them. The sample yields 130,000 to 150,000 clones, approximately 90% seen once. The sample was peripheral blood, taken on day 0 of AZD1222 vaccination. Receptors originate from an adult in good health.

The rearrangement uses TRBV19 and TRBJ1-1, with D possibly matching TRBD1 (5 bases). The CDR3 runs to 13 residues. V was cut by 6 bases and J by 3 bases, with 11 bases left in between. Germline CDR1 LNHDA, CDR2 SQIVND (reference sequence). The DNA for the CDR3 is TGTGCCAGTAGCCACTACAGGTACACTGAAGCTTTCTTT. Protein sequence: CASSHYRYTEAFF.

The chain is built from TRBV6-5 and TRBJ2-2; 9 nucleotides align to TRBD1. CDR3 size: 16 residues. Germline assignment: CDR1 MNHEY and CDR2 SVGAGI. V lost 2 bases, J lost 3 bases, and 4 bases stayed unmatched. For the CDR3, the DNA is TGTGCCAGCAGTTACGACTGGACAGGGGACACCGGGGAGCTGTTTTTT. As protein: CASSYDWTGDTGELFF.

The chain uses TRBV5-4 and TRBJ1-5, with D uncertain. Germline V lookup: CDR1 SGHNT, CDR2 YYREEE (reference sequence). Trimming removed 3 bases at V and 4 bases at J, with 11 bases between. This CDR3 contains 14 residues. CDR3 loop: CASSSGPGNQPQHF. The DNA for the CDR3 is TGTGCCAGCAGCTCCGGCCCGGGGAATCAGCCCCAGCATTTT.

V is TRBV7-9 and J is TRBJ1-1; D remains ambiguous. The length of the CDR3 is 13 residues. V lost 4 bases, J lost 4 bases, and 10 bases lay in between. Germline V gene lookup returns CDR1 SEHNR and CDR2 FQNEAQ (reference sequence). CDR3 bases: TGTGCCAGCAGCTCGGACGGAGCCACTGAAGCTTTCTTT. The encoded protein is CASSSDGATEAFF.

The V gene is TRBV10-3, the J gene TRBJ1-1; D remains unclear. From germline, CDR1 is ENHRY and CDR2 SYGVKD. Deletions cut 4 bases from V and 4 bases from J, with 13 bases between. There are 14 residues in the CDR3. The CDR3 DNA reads TGTGCCATCAGTGCCATGCCATCTGGCACTGAAGCTTTCTTT. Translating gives CAISAMPSGTEAFF.

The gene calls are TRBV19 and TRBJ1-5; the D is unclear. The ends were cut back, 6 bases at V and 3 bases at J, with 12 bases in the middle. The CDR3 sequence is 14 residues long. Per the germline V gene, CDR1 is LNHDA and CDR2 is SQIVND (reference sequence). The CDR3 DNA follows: TGTGCCAGTAGCGGGCCGGGAGACAATCAGCCCCAGCATTTT. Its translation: CASSGPGDNQPQHF. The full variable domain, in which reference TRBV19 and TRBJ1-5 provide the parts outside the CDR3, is DGGITQSPKYLFRKEGQNVTLSCEQNLNHDAMYWYRQDPGQGLRLIYYSQIVNDFQKGDIAEGYSVSREKKESFPLTVTSAQKNPTAFYLCASSGPGDNQPQHFGDGTRLSIL.

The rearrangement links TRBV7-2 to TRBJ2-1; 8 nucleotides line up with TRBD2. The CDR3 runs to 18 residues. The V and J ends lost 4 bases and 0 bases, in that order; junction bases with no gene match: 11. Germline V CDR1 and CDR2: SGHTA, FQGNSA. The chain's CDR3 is CASSSLGASGFSYNEQFF. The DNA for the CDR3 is TGTGCCAGCAGCTCACTGGGGGCTAGCGGGTTCTCCTACAATGAGCAGTTCTTC.

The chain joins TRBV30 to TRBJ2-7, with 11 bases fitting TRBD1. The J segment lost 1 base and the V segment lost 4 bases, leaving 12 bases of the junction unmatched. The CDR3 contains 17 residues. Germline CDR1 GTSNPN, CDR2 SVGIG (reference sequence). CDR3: CAWTKDRGLPNSYEQYF. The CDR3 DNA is TGTGCCTGGACCAAGGACAGGGGGCTACCAAATTCCTACGAGCAGTACTTC.

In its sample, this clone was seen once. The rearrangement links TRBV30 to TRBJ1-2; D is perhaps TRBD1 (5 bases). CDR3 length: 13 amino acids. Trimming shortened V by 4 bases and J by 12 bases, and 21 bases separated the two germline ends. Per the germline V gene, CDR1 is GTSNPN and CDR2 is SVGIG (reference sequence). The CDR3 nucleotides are TGTGCCTGGATTGGGGGAAACCCTCGGTCTGACACCTTC. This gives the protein CAWIGGNPRSDTF. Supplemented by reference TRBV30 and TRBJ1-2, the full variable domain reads SQTIHQWPATLVQPVGSPLSLECTVEGTSNPNLYWYRQAAGRGLQLLFYSVGIGQISSEVPQNLSASRPQDRQFILSSKKLLLSDSGFYLCAWIGGNPRSDTFGSGTRLTVV.

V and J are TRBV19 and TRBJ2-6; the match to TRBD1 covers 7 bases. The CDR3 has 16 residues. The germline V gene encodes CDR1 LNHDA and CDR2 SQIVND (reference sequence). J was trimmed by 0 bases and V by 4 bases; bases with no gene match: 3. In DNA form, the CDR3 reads TGTGCCAGTAGTAGAGGACAGGCCTCTGGGGCCAACGTCCTGACTTTC. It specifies CASSRGQASGANVLTF.

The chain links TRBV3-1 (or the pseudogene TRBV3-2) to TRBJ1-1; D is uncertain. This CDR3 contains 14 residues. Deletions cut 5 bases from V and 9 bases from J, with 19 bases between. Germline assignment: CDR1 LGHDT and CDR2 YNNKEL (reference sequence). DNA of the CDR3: TGTGCCAGCAGCGGCCAAGGGCAGCTTACGCAAGCTTTCTTT. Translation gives CASSGQGQLTQAFF.

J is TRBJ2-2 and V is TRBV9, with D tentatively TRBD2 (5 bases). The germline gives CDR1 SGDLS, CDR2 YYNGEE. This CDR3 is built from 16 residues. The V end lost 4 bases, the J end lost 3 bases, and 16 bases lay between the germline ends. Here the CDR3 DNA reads TGTGCCAGCAGCCCCAGTTCTAGAGCGGACACCGGGGAGCTGTTTTTT. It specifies CASSPSSRADTGELFF.

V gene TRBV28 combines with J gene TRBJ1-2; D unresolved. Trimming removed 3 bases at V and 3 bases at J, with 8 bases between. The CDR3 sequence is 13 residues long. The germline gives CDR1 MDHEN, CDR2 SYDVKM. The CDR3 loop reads CASSFYRYYGYTF. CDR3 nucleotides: TGTGCCAGCAGTTTCTACCGCTACTATGGCTACACCTTC.

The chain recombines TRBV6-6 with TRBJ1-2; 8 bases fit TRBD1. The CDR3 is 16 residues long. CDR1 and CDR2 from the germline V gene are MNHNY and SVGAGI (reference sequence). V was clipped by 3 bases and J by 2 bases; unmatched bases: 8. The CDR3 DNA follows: TGTGCCAGCAGTTATTCGAGACAGGGGCCAAACTATGGCTACACCTTC. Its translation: CASSYSRQGPNYGYTF.

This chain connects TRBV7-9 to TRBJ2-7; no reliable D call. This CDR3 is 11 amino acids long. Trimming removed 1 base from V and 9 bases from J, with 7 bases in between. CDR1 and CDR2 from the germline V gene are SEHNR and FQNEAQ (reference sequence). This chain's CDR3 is CASSLGAGQYF. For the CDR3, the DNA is TGTGCCAGCAGCTTAGGGGCAGGGCAGTACTTC. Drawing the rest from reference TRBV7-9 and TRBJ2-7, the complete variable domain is DTGVSQNPRHKITKRGQNVTFRCDPISEHNRLYWYRQTLGQGPEFLTYFQNEAQLEKSRLLSDRFSAERPKGSFSTLEIQRTEQGDSAMYLCASSLGAGQYFGPGTRLTVT.

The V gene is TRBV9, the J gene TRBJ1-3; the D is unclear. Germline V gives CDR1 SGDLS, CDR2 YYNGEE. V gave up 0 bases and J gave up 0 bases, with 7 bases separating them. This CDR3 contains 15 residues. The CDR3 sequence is CASSVAGFSGNTIYF. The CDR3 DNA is TGTGCCAGCAGCGTAGCGGGTTTCTCTGGAAACACCATATATTTT.

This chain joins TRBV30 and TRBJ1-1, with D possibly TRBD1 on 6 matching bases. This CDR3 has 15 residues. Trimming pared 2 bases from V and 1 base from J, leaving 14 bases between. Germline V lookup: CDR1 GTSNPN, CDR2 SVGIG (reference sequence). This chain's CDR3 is CAWSSWGGQNTEAFF. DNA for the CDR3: TGTGCCTGGAGTAGTTGGGGGGGCCAGAACACTGAAGCTTTCTTT.

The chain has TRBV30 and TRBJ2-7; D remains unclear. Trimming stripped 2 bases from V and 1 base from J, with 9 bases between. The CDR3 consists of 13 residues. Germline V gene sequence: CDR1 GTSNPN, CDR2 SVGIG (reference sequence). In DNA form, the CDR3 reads TGTGCCTGGAGTACCCAGGTGTCCTACGAGCAGTACTTC. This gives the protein CAWSTQVSYEQYF.

The DNA of the CDR3 is TGTGCCAGCAGTGAGGTTGATGAGCAGTTCTTC. This codes for CASSEVDEQFF. V gene TRBV25-1 combines with J gene TRBJ2-1; no definite D call. With 3 bases removed from V and 8 bases from J, the gap between germline ends came to 5 bases. Looked up from germline, CDR1 is MGHDK and CDR2 is SYGVNS. CDR3 length: 11 amino acids.

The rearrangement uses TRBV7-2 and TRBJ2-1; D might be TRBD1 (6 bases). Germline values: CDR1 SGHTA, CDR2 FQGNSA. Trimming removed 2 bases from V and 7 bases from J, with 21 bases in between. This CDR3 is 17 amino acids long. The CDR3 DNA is TGTGCCAGCAGCTTATTATTGGGACACGAAAGTGGAAATGAGCAGTTCTTC. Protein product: CASSLLLGHESGNEQFF.

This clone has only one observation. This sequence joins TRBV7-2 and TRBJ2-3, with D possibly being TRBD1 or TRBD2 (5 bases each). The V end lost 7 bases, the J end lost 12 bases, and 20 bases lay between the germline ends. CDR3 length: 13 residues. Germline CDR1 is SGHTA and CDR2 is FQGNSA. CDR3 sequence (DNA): TGTGCCAGCATCCGAGCACGAGGGGAAATCCAGTATTTT. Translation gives CASIRARGEIQYF.

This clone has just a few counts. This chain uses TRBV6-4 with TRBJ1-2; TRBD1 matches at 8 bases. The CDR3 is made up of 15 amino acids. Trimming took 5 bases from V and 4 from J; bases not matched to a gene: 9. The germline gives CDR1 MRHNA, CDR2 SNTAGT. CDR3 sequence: CASSSEQGAGYGYTF. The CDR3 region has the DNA TGTGCCAGCAGTTCCGAGCAGGGGGCAGGCTATGGCTACACCTTC.

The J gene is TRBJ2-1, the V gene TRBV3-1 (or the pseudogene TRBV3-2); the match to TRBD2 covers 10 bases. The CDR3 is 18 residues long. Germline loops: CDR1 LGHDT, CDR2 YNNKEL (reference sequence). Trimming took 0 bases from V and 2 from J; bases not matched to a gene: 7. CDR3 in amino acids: CASSQDLASGRTYNEQFF. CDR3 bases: TGTGCCAGCAGCCAAGATCTGGCTAGCGGGAGAACCTACAATGAGCAGTTCTTC.

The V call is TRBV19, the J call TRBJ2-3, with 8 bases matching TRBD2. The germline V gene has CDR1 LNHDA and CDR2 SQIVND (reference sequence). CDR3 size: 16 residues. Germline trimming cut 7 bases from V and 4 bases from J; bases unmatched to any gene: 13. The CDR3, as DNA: TGTGCCAGTACTAATGGGCGGGGACTAGGGGCAGATACGCAGTATTTT. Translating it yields CASTNGRGLGADTQYF. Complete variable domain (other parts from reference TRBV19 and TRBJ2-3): DGGITQSPKYLFRKEGQNVTLSCEQNLNHDAMYWYRQDPGQGLRLIYYSQIVNDFQKGDIAEGYSVSREKKESFPLTVTSAQKNPTAFYLCASTNGRGLGADTQYFGPGTRLTVL.

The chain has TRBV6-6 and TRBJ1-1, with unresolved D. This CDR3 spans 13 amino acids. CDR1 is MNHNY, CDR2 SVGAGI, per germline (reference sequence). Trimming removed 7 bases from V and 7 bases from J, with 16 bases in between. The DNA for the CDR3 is TGTGCCAGCATTTCACATGGGAGTGATGAAGCTTTCTTT. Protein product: CASISHGSDEAFF.

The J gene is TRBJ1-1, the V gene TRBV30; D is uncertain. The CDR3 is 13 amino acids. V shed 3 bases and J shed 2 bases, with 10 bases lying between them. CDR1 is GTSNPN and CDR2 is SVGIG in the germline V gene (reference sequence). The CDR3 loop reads CAWSTGFNTEAFF. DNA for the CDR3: TGTGCCTGGAGCACGGGGTTTAACACTGAAGCTTTCTTT. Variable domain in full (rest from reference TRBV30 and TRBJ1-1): SQTIHQWPATLVQPVGSPLSLECTVEGTSNPNLYWYRQAAGRGLQLLFYSVGIGQISSEVPQNLSASRPQDRQFILSSKKLLLSDSGFYLCAWSTGFNTEAFFGQGTRLTVV.

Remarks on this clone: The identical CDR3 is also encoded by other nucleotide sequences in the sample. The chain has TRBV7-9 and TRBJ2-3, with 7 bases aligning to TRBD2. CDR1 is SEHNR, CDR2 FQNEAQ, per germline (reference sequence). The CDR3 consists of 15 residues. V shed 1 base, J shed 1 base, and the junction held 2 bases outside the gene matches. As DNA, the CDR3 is TGTGCCAGCAGCTTAGGGCTAGCGGGCACAGATACGCAGTATTTT. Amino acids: CASSLGLAGTDTQYF.

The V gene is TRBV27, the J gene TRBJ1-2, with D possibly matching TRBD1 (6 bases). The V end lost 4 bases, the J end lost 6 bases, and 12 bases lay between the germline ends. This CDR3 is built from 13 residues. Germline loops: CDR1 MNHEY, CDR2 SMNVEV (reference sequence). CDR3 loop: CASSYTGFDGYTF. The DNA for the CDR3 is TGTGCCAGCAGTTATACAGGGTTTGATGGCTACACCTTC.

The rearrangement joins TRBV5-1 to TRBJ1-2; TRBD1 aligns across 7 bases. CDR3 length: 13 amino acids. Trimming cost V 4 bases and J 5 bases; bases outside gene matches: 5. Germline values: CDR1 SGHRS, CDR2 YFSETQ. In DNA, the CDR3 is TGCGCCAGCAGCCCCGACAGGGTTTATGGCTACACCTTC. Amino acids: CASSPDRVYGYTF.

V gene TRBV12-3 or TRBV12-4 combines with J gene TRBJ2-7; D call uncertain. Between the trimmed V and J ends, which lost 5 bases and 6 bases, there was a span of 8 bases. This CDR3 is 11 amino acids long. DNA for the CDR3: TGTGCCAGCAGTCGTATAGCCGAGCAGTACTTC. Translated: CASSRIAEQYF.